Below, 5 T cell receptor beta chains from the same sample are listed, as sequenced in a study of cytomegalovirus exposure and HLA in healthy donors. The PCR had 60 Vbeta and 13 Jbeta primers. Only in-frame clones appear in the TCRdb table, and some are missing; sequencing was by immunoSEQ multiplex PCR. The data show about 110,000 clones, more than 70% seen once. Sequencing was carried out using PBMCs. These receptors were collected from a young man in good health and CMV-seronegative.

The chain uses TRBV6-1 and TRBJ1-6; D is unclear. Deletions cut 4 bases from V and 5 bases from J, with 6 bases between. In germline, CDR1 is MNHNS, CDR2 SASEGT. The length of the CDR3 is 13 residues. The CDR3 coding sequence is TGTGCCAGCAGTGGGCTCAATAATTCACCCCTCCACTTT. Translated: CASSGLNNSPLHF.

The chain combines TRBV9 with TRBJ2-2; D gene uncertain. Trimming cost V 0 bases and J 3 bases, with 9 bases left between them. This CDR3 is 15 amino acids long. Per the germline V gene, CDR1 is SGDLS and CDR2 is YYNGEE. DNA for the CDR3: TGTGCCAGCAGCGTAGATTTCGGGTACACCGGGGAGCTGTTTTTT. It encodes CASSVDFGYTGELFF.

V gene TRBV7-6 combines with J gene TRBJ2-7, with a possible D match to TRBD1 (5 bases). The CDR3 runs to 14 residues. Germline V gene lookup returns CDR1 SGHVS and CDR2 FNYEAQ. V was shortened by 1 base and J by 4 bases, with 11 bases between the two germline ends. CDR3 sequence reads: CASSLVAQGYEQYF. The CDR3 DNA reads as TGTGCCAGCAGCTTAGTAGCCCAGGGTTACGAGCAGTACTTC.

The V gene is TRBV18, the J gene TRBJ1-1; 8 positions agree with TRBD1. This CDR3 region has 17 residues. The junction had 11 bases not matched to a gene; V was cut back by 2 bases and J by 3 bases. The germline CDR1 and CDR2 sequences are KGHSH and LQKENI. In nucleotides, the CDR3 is TGTGCCAGCTCACCATTGGCCACAGGGGGAAGTGACACTGAAGCTTTCTTT. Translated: CASSPLATGGSDTEAFF.

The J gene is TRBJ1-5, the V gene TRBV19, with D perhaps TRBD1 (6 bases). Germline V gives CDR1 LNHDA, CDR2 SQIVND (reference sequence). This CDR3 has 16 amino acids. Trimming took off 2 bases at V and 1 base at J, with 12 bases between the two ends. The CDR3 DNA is TGTGCCAGTAGTATATTAGGGGGAGTGAGCAATCAGCCCCAGCATTTT. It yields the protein CASSILGGVSNQPQHF. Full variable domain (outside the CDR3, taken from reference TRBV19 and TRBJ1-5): DGGITQSPKYLFRKEGQNVTLSCEQNLNHDAMYWYRQDPGQGLRLIYYSQIVNDFQKGDIAEGYSVSREKKESFPLTVTSAQKNPTAFYLCASSILGGVSNQPQHFGDGTRLSIL.